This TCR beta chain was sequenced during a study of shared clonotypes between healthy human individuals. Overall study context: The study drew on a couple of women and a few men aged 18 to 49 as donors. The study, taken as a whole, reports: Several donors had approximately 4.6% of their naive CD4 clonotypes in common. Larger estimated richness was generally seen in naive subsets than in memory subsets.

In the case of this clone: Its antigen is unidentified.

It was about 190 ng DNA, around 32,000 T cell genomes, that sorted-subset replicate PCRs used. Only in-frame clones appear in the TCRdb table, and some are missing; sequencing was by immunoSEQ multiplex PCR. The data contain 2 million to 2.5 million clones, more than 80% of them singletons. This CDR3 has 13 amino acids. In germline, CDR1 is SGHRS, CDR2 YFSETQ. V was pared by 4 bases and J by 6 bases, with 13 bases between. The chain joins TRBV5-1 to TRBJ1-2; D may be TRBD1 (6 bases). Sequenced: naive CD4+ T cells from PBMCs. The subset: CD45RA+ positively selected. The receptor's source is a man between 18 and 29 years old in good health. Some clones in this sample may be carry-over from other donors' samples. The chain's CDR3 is CASSRDRIDGYTF. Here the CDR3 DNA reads TGCGCCAGCAGCCGAGACAGGATAGATGGCTACACCTTC.